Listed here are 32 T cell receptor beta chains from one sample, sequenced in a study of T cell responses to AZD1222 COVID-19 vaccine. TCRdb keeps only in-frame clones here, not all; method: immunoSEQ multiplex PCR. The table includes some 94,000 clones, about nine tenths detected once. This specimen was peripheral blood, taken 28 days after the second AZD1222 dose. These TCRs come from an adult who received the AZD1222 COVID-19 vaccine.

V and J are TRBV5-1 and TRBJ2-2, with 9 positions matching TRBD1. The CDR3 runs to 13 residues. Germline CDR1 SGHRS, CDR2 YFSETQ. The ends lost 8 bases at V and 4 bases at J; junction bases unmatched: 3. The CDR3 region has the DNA TGCGCCAGTGGACAGGGGATCACCGGGGAGCTGTTTTTT. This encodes CASGQGITGELFF.

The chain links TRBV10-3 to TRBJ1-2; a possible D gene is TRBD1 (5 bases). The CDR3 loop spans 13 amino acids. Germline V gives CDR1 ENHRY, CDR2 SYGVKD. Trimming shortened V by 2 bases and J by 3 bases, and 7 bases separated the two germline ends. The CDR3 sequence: CAISEPGYYGYTF. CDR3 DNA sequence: TGTGCCATCAGTGAGCCAGGGTACTATGGCTACACCTTC.

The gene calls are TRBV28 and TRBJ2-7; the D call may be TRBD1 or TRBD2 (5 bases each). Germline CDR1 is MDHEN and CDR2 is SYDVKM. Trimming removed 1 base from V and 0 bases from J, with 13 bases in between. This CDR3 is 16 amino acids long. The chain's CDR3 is CASSLFGGRFSYEQYF. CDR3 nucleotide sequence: TGTGCCAGCAGTTTATTTGGGGGACGGTTCTCCTACGAGCAGTACTTC.

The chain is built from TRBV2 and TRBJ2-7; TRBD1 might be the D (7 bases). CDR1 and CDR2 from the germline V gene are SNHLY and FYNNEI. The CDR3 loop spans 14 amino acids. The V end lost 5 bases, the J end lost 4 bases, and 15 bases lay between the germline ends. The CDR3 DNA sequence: TGTGCCAGCAGTCCCGCAGGGGGAGGATACGAGCAGTACTTC. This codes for CASSPAGGGYEQYF.

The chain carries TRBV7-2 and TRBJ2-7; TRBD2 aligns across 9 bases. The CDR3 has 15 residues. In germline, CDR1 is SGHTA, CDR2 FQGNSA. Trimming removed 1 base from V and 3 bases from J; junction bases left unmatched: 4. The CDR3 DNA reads TGTGCCAGCAGCTTAGTGTCTAGCGGGGACTACGAGCAGTACTTC. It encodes CASSLVSSGDYEQYF.

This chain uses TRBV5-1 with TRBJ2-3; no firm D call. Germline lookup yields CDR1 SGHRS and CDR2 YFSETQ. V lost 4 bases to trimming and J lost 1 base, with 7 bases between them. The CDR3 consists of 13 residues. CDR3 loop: CASSRTRTDTQYF. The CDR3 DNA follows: TGCGCCAGCAGCAGGACGCGCACAGATACGCAGTATTTT. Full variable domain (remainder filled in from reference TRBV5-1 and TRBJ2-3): KAGVTQTPRYLIKTRGQQVTLSCSPISGHRSVSWYQQTPGQGLQFLFEYFSETQRNKGNFPGRFSGRQFSNSRSEMNVSTLELGDSALYLCASSRTRTDTQYFGPGTRLTVL.

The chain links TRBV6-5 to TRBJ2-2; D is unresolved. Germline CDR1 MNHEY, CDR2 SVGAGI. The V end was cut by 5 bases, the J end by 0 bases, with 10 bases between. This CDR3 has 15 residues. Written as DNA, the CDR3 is TGTGCCAGCAGTAAGACACTTACGAACACCGGGGAGCTGTTTTTT. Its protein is CASSKTLTNTGELFF.

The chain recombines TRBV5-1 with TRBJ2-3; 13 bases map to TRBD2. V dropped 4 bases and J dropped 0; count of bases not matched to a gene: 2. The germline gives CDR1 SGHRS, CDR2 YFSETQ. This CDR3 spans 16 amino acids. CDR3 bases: TGCGCCAGCAGCGTGGGACTAGCGGGAAGCACAGATACGCAGTATTTT. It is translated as CASSVGLAGSTDTQYF.

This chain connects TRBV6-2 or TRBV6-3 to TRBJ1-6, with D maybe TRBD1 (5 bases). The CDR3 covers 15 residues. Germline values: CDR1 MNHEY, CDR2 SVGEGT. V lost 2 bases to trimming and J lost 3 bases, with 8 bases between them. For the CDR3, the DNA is TGTGCCAGCAGTTACCCGGGGGTCTATAATTCACCCCTCCACTTT. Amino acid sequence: CASSYPGVYNSPLHF.

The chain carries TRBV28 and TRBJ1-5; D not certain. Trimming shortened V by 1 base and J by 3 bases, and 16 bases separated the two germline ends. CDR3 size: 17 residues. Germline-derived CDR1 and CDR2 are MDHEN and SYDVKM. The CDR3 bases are TGTGCCAGCAGTTTATTTCCCGGAGAGCTAGACAATCAGCCCCAGCATTTT. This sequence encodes CASSLFPGELDNQPQHF.

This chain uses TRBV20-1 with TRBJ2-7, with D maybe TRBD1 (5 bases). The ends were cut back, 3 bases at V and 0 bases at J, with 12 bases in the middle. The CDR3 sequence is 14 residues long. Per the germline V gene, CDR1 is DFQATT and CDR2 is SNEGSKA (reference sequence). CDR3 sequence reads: CSASQGSHSYEQYF. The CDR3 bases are TGCAGTGCTAGTCAGGGCTCCCACTCCTACGAGCAGTACTTC.

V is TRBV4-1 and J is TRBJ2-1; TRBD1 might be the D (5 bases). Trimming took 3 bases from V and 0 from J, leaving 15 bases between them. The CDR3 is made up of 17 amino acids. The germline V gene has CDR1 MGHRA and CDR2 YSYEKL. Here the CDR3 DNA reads TGCGCCAGCAGCCACGTCTTTGGACATAGCTCCTACAATGAGCAGTTCTTC. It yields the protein CASSHVFGHSSYNEQFF.

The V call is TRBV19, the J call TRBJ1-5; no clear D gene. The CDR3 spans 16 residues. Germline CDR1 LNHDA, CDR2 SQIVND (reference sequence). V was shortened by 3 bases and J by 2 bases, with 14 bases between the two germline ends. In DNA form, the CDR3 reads TGTGCCAGTAGTATTTCGCCCAACGCGGGCAATCAGCCCCAGCATTTT. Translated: CASSISPNAGNQPQHF.

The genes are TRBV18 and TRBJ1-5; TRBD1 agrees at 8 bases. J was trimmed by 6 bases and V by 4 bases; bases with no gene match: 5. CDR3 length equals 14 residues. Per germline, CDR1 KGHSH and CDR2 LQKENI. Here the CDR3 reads CASSLKDRAQPQHF. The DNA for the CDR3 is TGTGCCAGCTCACTAAAGGACAGGGCTCAGCCCCAGCATTTT.

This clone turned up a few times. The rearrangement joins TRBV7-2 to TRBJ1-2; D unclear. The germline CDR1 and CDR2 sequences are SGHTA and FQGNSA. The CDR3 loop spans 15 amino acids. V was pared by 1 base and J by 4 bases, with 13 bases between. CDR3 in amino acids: CASSLGRLATYGYTF. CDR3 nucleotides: TGTGCCAGCAGCTTAGGGCGACTCGCGACCTATGGCTACACCTTC.

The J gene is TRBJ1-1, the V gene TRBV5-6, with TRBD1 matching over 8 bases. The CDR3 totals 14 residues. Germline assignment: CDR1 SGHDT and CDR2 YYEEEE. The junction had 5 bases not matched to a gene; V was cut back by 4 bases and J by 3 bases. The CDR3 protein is CASSGRGRDTEAFF. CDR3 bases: TGTGCCAGCAGCGGCAGGGGGCGCGACACTGAAGCTTTCTTT.

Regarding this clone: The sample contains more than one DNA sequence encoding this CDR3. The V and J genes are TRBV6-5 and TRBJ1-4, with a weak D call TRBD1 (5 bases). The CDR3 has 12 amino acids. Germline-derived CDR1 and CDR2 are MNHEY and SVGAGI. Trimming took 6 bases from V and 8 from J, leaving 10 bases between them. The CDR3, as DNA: TGTGCCAGCAGCAGCGGGGGGGAAAAACTGTTTTTT. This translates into CASSSGGEKLFF.

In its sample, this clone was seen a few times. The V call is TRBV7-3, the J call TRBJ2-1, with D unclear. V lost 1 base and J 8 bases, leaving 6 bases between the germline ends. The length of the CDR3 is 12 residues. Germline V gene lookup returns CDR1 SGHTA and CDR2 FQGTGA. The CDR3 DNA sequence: TGTGCCAGCAGCTTAAATCAAGATGAGCAGTTCTTC. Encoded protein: CASSLNQDEQFF.

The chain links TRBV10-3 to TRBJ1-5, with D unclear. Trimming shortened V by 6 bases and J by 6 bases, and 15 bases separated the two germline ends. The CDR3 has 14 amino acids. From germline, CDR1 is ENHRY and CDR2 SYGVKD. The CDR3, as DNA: TGTGCCATCAGCGACGGGGTTCATGGTCAGCCCCAGCATTTT. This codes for CAISDGVHGQPQHF.

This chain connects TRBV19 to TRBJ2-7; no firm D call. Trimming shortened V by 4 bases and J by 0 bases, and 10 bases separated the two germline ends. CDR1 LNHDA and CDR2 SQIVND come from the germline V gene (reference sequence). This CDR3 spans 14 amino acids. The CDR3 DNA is TGTGCCAGTAGTACTCTGGGGTCCTCCTACGAGCAGTACTTC. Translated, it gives CASSTLGSSYEQYF.

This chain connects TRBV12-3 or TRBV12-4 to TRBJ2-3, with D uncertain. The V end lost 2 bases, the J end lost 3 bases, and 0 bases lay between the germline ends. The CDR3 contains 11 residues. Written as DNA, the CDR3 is TGTGCCAGCAGTTTAACAGATACGCAGTATTTT. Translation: CASSLTDTQYF.

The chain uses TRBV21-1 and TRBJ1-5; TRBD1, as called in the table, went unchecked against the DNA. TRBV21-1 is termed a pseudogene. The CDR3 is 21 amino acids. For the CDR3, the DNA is TGTGCCAGCAGCAAAGGTTGTCCCCCCCGGGACAGGGCGCCGAGCAATCAGCCCCAGCATTTT. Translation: CASSKGCPPRDRAPSNQPQHF.

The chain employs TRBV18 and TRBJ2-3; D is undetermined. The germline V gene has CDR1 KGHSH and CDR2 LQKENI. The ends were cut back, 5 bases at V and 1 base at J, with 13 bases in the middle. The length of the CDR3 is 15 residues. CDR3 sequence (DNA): TGTGCCAGCTCAGGAAGGCCTACCGGCACAGATACGCAGTATTTT. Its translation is CASSGRPTGTDTQYF.

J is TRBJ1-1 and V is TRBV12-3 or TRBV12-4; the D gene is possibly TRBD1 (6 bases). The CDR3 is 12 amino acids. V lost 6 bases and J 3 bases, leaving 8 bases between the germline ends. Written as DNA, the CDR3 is TGTGCCAGCAGGAAGGGGGACACTGAAGCTTTCTTT. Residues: CASRKGDTEAFF.

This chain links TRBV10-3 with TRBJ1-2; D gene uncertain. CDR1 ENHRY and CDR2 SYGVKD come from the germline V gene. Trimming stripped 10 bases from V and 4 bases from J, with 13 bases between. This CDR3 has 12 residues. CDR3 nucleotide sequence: TGTGCCACCTTTGACGGAGTCTATGGCTACACCTTC. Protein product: CATFDGVYGYTF.

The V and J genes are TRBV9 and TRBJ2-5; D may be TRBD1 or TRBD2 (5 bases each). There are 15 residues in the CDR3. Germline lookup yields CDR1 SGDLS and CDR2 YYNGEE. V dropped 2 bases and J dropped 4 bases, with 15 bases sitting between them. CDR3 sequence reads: CASSVRTGPSETQYF. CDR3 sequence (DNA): TGTGCCAGCAGCGTTCGGACGGGGCCCTCAGAGACCCAGTACTTC.

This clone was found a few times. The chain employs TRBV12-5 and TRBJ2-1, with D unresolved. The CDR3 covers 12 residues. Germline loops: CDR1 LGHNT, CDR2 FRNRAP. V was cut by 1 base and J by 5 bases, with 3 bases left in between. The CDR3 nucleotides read TGTGCTAGTGGTTTGGCGAACAATGAGCAGTTCTTC. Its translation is CASGLANNEQFF.

The CDR3 DNA reads as TGTGCCAGCAGCCAAGTTTTACAGGGGCTAGAAGAGACCCAGTACTTC. This encodes CASSQVLQGLEETQYF. This chain connects TRBV3-1 (or the pseudogene TRBV3-2) to TRBJ2-5; 7 bases match TRBD1. The CDR3 covers 16 residues. The junction had 8 bases not matched to a gene; V was cut back by 1 base and J by 3 bases. Per germline, CDR1 LGHDT and CDR2 YNNKEL (reference sequence).

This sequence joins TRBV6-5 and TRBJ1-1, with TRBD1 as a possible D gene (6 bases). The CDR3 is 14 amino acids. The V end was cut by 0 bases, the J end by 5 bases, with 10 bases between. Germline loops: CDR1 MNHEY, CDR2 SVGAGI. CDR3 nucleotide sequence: TGTGCCAGCAGTTACTCCAGGGGCTGGACTGAAGCTTTCTTT. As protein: CASSYSRGWTEAFF.

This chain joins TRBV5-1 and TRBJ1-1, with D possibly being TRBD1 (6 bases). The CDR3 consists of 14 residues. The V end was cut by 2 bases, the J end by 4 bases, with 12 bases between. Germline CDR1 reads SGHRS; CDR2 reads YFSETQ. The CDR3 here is CASSFRGARTEAFF. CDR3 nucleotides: TGCGCCAGCAGCTTTCGGGGGGCTCGCACTGAAGCTTTCTTT.

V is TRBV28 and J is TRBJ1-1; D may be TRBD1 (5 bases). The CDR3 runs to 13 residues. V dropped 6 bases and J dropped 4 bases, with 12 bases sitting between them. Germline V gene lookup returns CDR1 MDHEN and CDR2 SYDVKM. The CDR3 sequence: CASRTLGGTEAFF. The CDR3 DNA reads TGTGCCAGCAGAACTCTGGGGGGCACTGAAGCTTTCTTT.

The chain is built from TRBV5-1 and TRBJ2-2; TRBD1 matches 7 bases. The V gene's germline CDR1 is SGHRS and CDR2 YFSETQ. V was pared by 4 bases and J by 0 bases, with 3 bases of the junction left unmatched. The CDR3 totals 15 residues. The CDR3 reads CASSIGQANTGELFF. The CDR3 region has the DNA TGCGCCAGCAGCATAGGACAGGCGAACACCGGGGAGCTGTTTTTT.